This is a list of T cell receptor beta chains from one sample in a study of cytomegalovirus exposure and HLA in healthy donors. Using immunoSEQ multiplex PCR, the repertoire was profiled, and TCRdb retains in-frame clones only, with some absent. The profile shows 150,000 to 200,000 clones, roughly 80% of them singletons. The sequencing input was PBMCs. The receptors stem from a man aged 25-40 years in good health and CMV-seropositive. The CDR3 runs from the conserved cysteine through the conserved F or W. A D gene is named only where the DNA matches it firmly. Clone size, where shown, is once, few, many, or a class for clones that have expanded.

V	size	D	J	CDR3	DNA
TRBV5-6	NA	NA	TRBJ2-1	CASSPEDEEQFF	TGTGCCAGCAGCCCGGAGGATGAGGAGCAGTTCTTC
TRBV9	NA	NA	TRBJ2-1	CASSKGTAPNEQFF	TGTGCCAGCAGCAAAGGGACTGCCCCCAATGAGCAGTTCTTC
TRBV5-1	NA	NA	TRBJ2-1	CASSPSSASYNEQFF	TGCGCCAGCAGCCCCTCTAGCGCCTCCTACAATGAGCAGTTCTTC
TRBV4-1	NA	TRBD1	TRBJ1-1	CASSHQGQVATEAFF	TGCGCCAGCAGCCACCAGGGACAGGTGGCCACTGAAGCTTTCTTT
TRBV7-2	NA	TRBD1	TRBJ1-2	CASSLGQGAYDGYTF	TGTGCCAGCAGCTTAGGGCAGGGGGCATATGATGGCTACACCTTC
TRBV5-1	NA	NA	TRBJ2-1	CASSLLGSYNEQFF	TGCGCCAGCAGCTTGCTCGGCTCCTACAATGAGCAGTTCTTC
TRBV4-3	once	TRBD1	TRBJ2-3	CASSQEAGQGSPDTQYF	TGCGCCAGCAGCCAAGAAGCGGGACAGGGGAGCCCAGATACGCAGTATTTT
TRBV6-5	few	NA	TRBJ1-1	CASSEQGRNTEAFF	TGTGCCAGCAGTGAACAGGGTCGGAACACTGAAGCTTTCTTT
TRBV6-5	medium-sized	NA	TRBJ1-4	CASSYGEGAGNEKLFF	TGTGCCAGCAGTTACGGCGAAGGGGCCGGTAATGAAAAACTGTTTTTT
TRBV5-6	NA	NA	TRBJ2-7	CASSLDGSPYEQYF	TGTGCCAGCAGCTTGGACGGGTCCCCCTACGAGCAGTACTTC
TRBV9	NA	NA	TRBJ1-2	CASSPRNPKENYGYTF	TGTGCCAGCAGCCCGAGAAACCCCAAGGAGAACTATGGCTACACCTTC
TRBV5-6	few	TRBD1	TRBJ1-2	CASSSQGANYGYTF	TGTGCCAGCAGCTCCCAGGGGGCAAACTATGGCTACACCTTC
TRBV7-9	NA	TRBD1	TRBJ1-2	CASSPDRGGYTF	TGTGCCAGCAGCCCGGACAGGGGAGGCTACACCTTC
TRBV5-1	few	NA	TRBJ2-1	CASSFGGTYNEQFF	TGCGCCAGCAGCTTCGGCGGAACCTACAATGAGCAGTTCTTC
TRBV4-2	NA	NA	TRBJ1-5	CASSQESRGDQPQHF	TGTGCCAGCAGCCAAGAAAGTCGAGGAGATCAGCCCCAGCATTTT
TRBV19	NA	TRBD1	TRBJ2-2	CASTGQGNGELFF	TGTGCCAGTACCGGACAGGGTAACGGGGAGCTGTTTTTT
TRBV29-1	NA	NA	TRBJ2-7	CSVYRAYEQYF	TGCAGCGTTTACAGGGCCTACGAGCAGTACTTC
TRBV30	NA	NA	TRBJ2-1	CAWRGVYRYNEQFF	TGTGCCTGGAGAGGGGTCTACAGATACAATGAGCAGTTCTTC
TRBV7-3	NA	NA	TRBJ1-1	CASSETGHGATEAFF	TGTGCCAGCAGCGAAACAGGGCATGGGGCCACTGAAGCTTTCTTT
TRBV11-2	NA	NA	TRBJ2-7	CASSLALDSLGQYF	TGTGCCAGCAGCTTAGCGTTGGACAGCCTAGGGCAGTACTTC
TRBV28	NA	TRBD1	TRBJ1-4	CASRAGGPTNEKLFF	TGTGCCAGCAGAGCAGGGGGGCCGACTAATGAAAAACTGTTTTTT
TRBV5-1	NA	TRBD1	TRBJ2-1	CASSLKDRHAYNEQFF	TGCGCCAGCAGCTTGAAGGACAGGCACGCCTACAATGAGCAGTTCTTC
TRBV5-4	once	NA	TRBJ2-5	CASSSPSTVQETQYF	TGTGCCAGCAGCTCCCCCTCGACAGTCCAAGAGACCCAGTACTTC
TRBV5-4	once	TRBD2	TRBJ2-5	CASSRPSGRNQETQYF	TGTGCCAGCAGCCGACCCAGCGGGAGGAACCAAGAGACCCAGTACTTC
TRBV6-6	NA	NA	TRBJ2-1	CASSYRGGNEQFF	TGTGCCAGCAGTTACAGGGGTGGCAATGAGCAGTTCTTC
TRBV4-1	NA	NA	TRBJ2-4	CASSQGGNIQYF	TGCGCCAGCTCTCAGGGGGGAAACATTCAGTACTTC
TRBV7-2	few	TRBD2	TRBJ2-1	CASSQDGTSGSNEQFF	TGTGCCAGCAGCCAAGATGGGACTAGCGGGAGCAATGAGCAGTTCTTC
TRBV11-3	NA	TRBD2	TRBJ2-5	CASSLIAGGLETQYF	TGTGCCAGCAGCTTAATAGCGGGGGGCTTGGAGACCCAGTACTTC
TRBV18	NA	TRBD2	TRBJ2-1	CASSPLAGGPYEQFF	TGTGCCAGCTCACCGCTAGCGGGAGGGCCCTATGAGCAGTTCTTC
TRBV11-3	NA	TRBD1	TRBJ2-1	CASSSSGTGANEQFF	TGTGCCAGCAGCTCTTCCGGGACAGGGGCTAATGAGCAGTTCTTC
TRBV7-2	few	TRBD2	TRBJ2-2	CASSLRTSGSRTNTGELFF	TGTGCCAGCAGCTTAAGGACTAGCGGGAGCCGAACGAACACCGGGGAGCTGTTTTTT
TRBV2	few	NA	TRBJ2-2	CASSGSGGDGELFF	TGTGCCAGCAGTGGATCCGGAGGGGACGGGGAGCTGTTTTTT
TRBV10-3	once	NA	TRBJ1-5	CAISDSENQPQHF	TGTGCCATCAGTGATTCAGAAAATCAGCCCCAGCATTTT
TRBV5-1	NA	NA	TRBJ2-3	CASSWERAAGRVADTQYF	TGCGCCAGCAGCTGGGAACGGGCCGCCGGGAGAGTGGCAGATACGCAGTATTTT
TRBV6-6	once	NA	TRBJ2-1	CASSSFELYNEQFF	TGTGCCAGCAGTTCTTTCGAACTCTACAATGAGCAGTTCTTC
TRBV7-9	NA	NA	TRBJ2-1	CASSPYQGSNEQFF	TGTGCCAGCAGCCCTTACCAGGGAAGCAATGAGCAGTTCTTC
TRBV4-3	NA	TRBD2	TRBJ2-7	CASSQGRGASYEQYF	TGCGCCAGCAGCCAGGGGCGGGGGGCGTCCTACGAGCAGTACTTC
TRBV7-6	NA	NA	TRBJ1-3	CASSLRDKSSGNTIYF	TGTGCCAGCAGCCTACGAGACAAGAGCTCTGGAAACACCATATATTTT
TRBV4-1	NA	TRBD2	TRBJ2-7	CASSQRGLAGSYEQYF	TGCGCCAGCAGCCAGCGGGGACTAGCGGGAAGTTACGAGCAGTACTTC
TRBV7-8	NA	NA	TRBJ2-7	CASSSPSPALSYEQYF	TGTGCCAGCAGCTCCCCAAGCCCAGCGTTGTCCTACGAGCAGTACTTC
TRBV29-1	NA	NA	TRBJ1-2	CSARQRQNPYGYTF	TGCAGCGCCCGGCAGAGGCAGAACCCCTATGGCTACACCTTC
TRBV7-8	few	TRBD2	TRBJ2-1	CASSLGLAGGSFYNEQFF	TGTGCCAGCAGCTTAGGCCTAGCGGGGGGGTCGTTCTACAATGAGCAGTTCTTC
TRBV9	once	NA	TRBJ1-5	CASSVGQENQPQHF	TGTGCCAGCAGCGTAGGACAGGAAAATCAGCCCCAGCATTTT
TRBV6-4	medium-sized	TRBD2	TRBJ2-3	CASSEREGPDTQYF	TGTGCCAGCAGTGAGCGGGAGGGCCCAGATACGCAGTATTTT
TRBV18	NA	TRBD2	TRBJ2-7	CASSGTSGSYEQYF	TGTGCCAGCTCCGGGACTAGCGGGAGCTACGAGCAGTACTTC
TRBV4-1	NA	NA	TRBJ1-5	CASSQALFQPQHF	TGCGCCAGCAGCCAAGCTCTGTTCCAGCCCCAGCATTTT
TRBV28	NA	NA	TRBJ1-2	CASSLLDTSYGYTF	TGTGCCAGCAGTCTCTTGGACACCTCCTATGGCTACACCTTC
TRBV19	NA	TRBD2	TRBJ2-7	CASSIAGGQYEQYF	TGTGCCAGTAGTATCGCGGGAGGACAATACGAGCAGTACTTC
TRBV2	NA	NA	TRBJ1-5	CASSVGGANGEPQHF	TGTGCCAGCAGTGTGGGGGGGGCTAACGGGGAGCCCCAGCATTTT
TRBV15	NA	NA	TRBJ2-3	CATSRDQGRDRTDTQYF	TGTGCCACCAGCAGAGATCAGGGGAGGGATCGCACAGATACGCAGTATTTT
TRBV7-6	NA	NA	TRBJ1-2	CASSQDNYYGYTF	TGTGCCAGCAGCCAAGACAATTACTATGGCTACACCTTC
TRBV6-6	NA	NA	TRBJ1-2	CASSPTTQHYGYTF	TGTGCCAGCAGCCCGACTACTCAGCACTATGGCTACACCTTC
TRBV5-1	NA	NA	TRBJ2-5	CASSAGGIGGTQETQYF	TGCGCCAGCAGCGCCGGGGGAATTGGCGGGACCCAAGAGACCCAGTACTTC
TRBV7-9	NA	NA	TRBJ2-5	CASSGDSQETQYF	TGTGCCAGCAGCGGGGACTCTCAAGAGACCCAGTACTTC
TRBV28	NA	TRBD2	TRBJ2-1	CASRVLGLAGGKDNEQFF	TGTGCCAGCAGAGTACTCGGACTAGCGGGAGGAAAGGACAATGAGCAGTTCTTC